This T cell receptor (beta chain) derives from a study of CD8 T cells in ankylosing spondylitis. Study-wide findings and caveats: Disease-linked clones were CD8+ and relatively rare in peripheral blood.

This CDR3 spans 12 amino acids. CDR1 and CDR2 from the germline V gene are KGHDR and SFDVKD. V lost 7 bases and J 7 bases, leaving 9 bases between the germline ends. This clonotype was observed a few times. Its antigen is as yet unknown. TCRdb recomputed calls from the 5' RACE reads with MiXCR, one row per CDR3 protein. The sample has 17,000 or so distinct CDR3 sequences; approximately 8.4% are singletons. This chain uses TRBV24-1 with TRBJ1-4; a weak D match, TRBD1 (6 bases). Sequenced sample: blood. The TCR comes from a male donor with ankylosing spondylitis or in good health (not recorded which). The CDR3 reads CATSLQGEKLFF. The DNA of the CDR3 is TGTGCCACCAGCTTACAGGGTGAAAAACTGTTTTTT.